The 29 T cell receptor beta chains listed next were all sequenced from one sample in a study of cytomegalovirus exposure and HLA in healthy donors. The PCR contained 60 Vbeta and 13 Jbeta primers. Libraries were prepared by immunoSEQ multiplex PCR; TCRdb keeps only in-frame clonotypes and omits some of them. The listing records around 70,000 clones. Sequencing used PBMCs. These receptors were obtained from a woman aged 40 to 49 in good health and CMV-seropositive.

The chain has TRBV5-1 and TRBJ2-5; TRBD2 agrees at 8 bases. V dropped 0 bases and J dropped 4; count of bases not matched to a gene: 5. This CDR3 has 15 amino acids. Germline V CDR1 and CDR2: SGHRS, YFSETQ. The CDR3 loop is CASSLGGGGSETQYF. The CDR3 DNA is TGCGCCAGCAGCTTGGGGGGCGGGGGGTCAGAGACCCAGTACTTC.

The gene calls are TRBV6-6 and TRBJ1-5; D perhaps matches TRBD1 (6 bases). Trimming cost V 6 bases and J 0 bases, with 9 bases left between them. CDR3 size: 14 residues. Germline CDR1 reads MNHNY; CDR2 reads SVGAGI (reference sequence). This CDR3 is CASSRTDSNQPQHF. The CDR3 coding sequence is TGTGCCAGCAGCCGGACAGATAGCAATCAGCCCCAGCATTTT.

The rearrangement links TRBV11-2 to TRBJ1-2; D is ambiguous. The CDR3 is 12 residues long. In germline, CDR1 is SGHAT, CDR2 FQNNGV. V lost 4 bases to trimming and J lost 7 bases, with 10 bases between them. CDR3 bases: TGTGCCAGCAGCTCCGGTTCGGGTGGCTACACCTTC. Its protein product is CASSSGSGGYTF.

The chain recombines TRBV2 with TRBJ2-7, with 10 bases aligning to TRBD1. This CDR3 contains 16 residues. Germline V gene sequence: CDR1 SNHLY, CDR2 FYNNEI. V was pared by 8 bases and J by 3 bases, with 13 bases of the junction left unmatched. The CDR3: CASLKNRQGAGYEQYF. CDR3 coding DNA: TGTGCCAGCCTGAAGAACAGACAGGGGGCAGGCTACGAGCAGTACTTC.

The rearrangement links TRBV9 to TRBJ2-3; D possibly corresponds to TRBD1 (5 bases). Trimming left V 0 bases short and J 3 bases short, with 11 bases between. The CDR3 loop spans 15 amino acids. Germline values: CDR1 SGDLS, CDR2 YYNGEE. DNA of the CDR3: TGTGCCAGCAGCGTAGACTTCACAGGAACAGATACGCAGTATTTT. Its translation is CASSVDFTGTDTQYF. Based on the CDR3 plus reference TRBV9 and TRBJ2-3, the full variable domain is DSGVTQTPKHLITATGQRVTLRCSPRSGDLSVYWYQQSLDQGLQFLIQYYNGEERAKGNILERFSAQQFPDLHSELNLSSLELGDSALYFCASSVDFTGTDTQYFGPGTRLTVL.

The J gene is TRBJ1-1, the V gene TRBV5-1, with D perhaps matching TRBD1 (5 bases). Germline V gene sequence: CDR1 SGHRS, CDR2 YFSETQ. The V end was cut by 2 bases, the J end by 1 base, with 6 bases between. This CDR3 has 13 residues. CDR3 in amino acids: CASSFGGNTEAFF. The CDR3 DNA reads as TGCGCCAGCAGCTTCGGGGGGAACACTGAAGCTTTCTTT. Together with reference TRBV5-1 and TRBJ1-1, the CDR3 gives the full variable domain: KAGVTQTPRYLIKTRGQQVTLSCSPISGHRSVSWYQQTPGQGLQFLFEYFSETQRNKGNFPGRFSGRQFSNSRSEMNVSTLELGDSALYLCASSFGGNTEAFFGQGTRLTVV.

The V gene is TRBV19, the J gene TRBJ2-7; TRBD2 agrees at 9 bases. V lost 6 bases and J lost 2; bases outside the gene matches: 8. This CDR3 region has 15 residues. Germline CDR1 reads LNHDA; CDR2 reads SQIVND (reference sequence). The CDR3 loop reads CASRTRLAETYEQYF. The CDR3 DNA reads TGTGCCAGTAGAACAAGACTAGCGGAAACCTACGAGCAGTACTTC.

The chain employs TRBV28 and TRBJ2-1, with TRBD1 as a possible D gene (6 bases). This CDR3 comprises 12 residues. The germline V gene encodes CDR1 MDHEN and CDR2 SYDVKM. Trimming stripped 7 bases from V and 5 bases from J, with 9 bases between. CDR3: CASTWTDNEQFF. CDR3 sequence (DNA): TGTGCCAGCACTTGGACAGACAATGAGCAGTTCTTC.

This chain links TRBV19 with TRBJ2-3; D not certain. The length of the CDR3 is 14 residues. Germline assignment: CDR1 LNHDA and CDR2 SQIVND (reference sequence). The V gene lost 3 bases and the J gene lost 5 bases, with 12 bases spanning the gap. In DNA form, the CDR3 reads TGTGCCAGTAGTATGGCGGATTTAAGAGATACGCAGTATTTT. Translating it yields CASSMADLRDTQYF.

The chain employs TRBV2 and TRBJ1-4, with a tentative D call TRBD1 (5 bases). The germline V and J ends were trimmed by 6 bases and 0 bases, with 20 bases remaining between them. Germline lookup yields CDR1 SNHLY and CDR2 FYNNEI. The CDR3 is made up of 18 amino acids. CDR3 in DNA: TGTGCCAGCAGGGGGGGAATAGAGGGACCTGCAACTAATGAAAAACTGTTTTTT. Residues: CASRGGIEGPATNEKLFF.

This chain links TRBV28 with TRBJ1-2; maybe TRBD1 (5 bases). Germline lookup yields CDR1 MDHEN and CDR2 SYDVKM. V was trimmed by 3 bases and J by 4 bases, leaving 9 bases between them. The CDR3 is 13 amino acids. Here the CDR3 DNA reads TGTGCCAGCAGTTTGCAGGGAAGCTATGGCTACACCTTC. Encoded protein: CASSLQGSYGYTF.

This chain's CDR3 is CASSFDRVDEQFF. The CDR3 nucleotides are TGTGCCAGCAGCTTCGACAGGGTGGATGAGCAGTTCTTC. V gene TRBV7-9 combines with J gene TRBJ2-1, with 7 positions matching TRBD1. From germline, CDR1 is SEHNR and CDR2 FQNEAQ (reference sequence). This CDR3 is 13 amino acids long. The junction had 4 bases not matched to a gene; V was cut back by 3 bases and J by 8 bases.

The chain is built from TRBV28 and TRBJ1-1; 7 nucleotides match TRBD1. Germline lookup yields CDR1 MDHEN and CDR2 SYDVKM. The CDR3 length is 13 residues. The CDR3 sequence is CAIGEQGSSEAFF. CDR3 nucleotides: TGTGCTATAGGAGAACAGGGGTCCTCTGAAGCTTTCTTT.

The chain combines TRBV6-5 with TRBJ1-1, with TRBD1 matching over 8 bases. The CDR3 extends over 14 amino acids. V lost 6 bases to trimming and J lost 4 bases; unmatched junction nucleotides: 7. The germline V gene encodes CDR1 MNHEY and CDR2 SVGAGI. The CDR3: CASSGQGEGTEAFF. For the CDR3, the DNA is TGTGCCAGCAGCGGACAGGGAGAAGGCACTGAAGCTTTCTTT.

The J gene is TRBJ1-1, the V gene TRBV6-5; a weak D match, TRBD1 (5 bases). CDR1 and CDR2 (germline): MNHEY, SVGAGI. This CDR3 has 14 amino acids. V was pared by 2 bases and J by 3 bases, with 10 bases between. This CDR3 is CASSYGRGDTEAFF. The CDR3 bases are TGTGCCAGCAGTTACGGGCGGGGGGACACTGAAGCTTTCTTT.

The gene calls are TRBV5-6 and TRBJ2-7, with D possibly being TRBD2 (6 bases). Deletions cut 1 base from V and 4 bases from J, with 9 bases between. The CDR3 spans 13 residues. Germline V gene data show CDR1 as SGHDT and CDR2 as YYEEEE. The CDR3 nucleotides read TGTGCCAGCAGCTTGCTAGCGTCTTACGAGCAGTACTTC. It encodes CASSLLASYEQYF.

The V call is TRBV6-4, the J call TRBJ2-1; TRBD2 matches 11 bases. Germline CDR1 and CDR2: MRHNA and SNTAGT. J was trimmed by 3 bases and V by 5 bases; bases with no gene match: 3. The length of the CDR3 is 15 residues. CDR3 loop: CASSPTSGGYNEQFF. In DNA form, the CDR3 reads TGTGCCAGCAGTCCTACTAGCGGGGGCTACAATGAGCAGTTCTTC.

This chain joins TRBV7-3 and TRBJ2-1, with TRBD1 matching 10 bases. J lost 5 bases, V lost 8 bases, and 0 bases had no gene match. The CDR3 spans 12 residues. The germline gives CDR1 SGHTA, CDR2 FQGTGA. The CDR3 is CASGTGDNEQFF. As DNA, the CDR3 is TGTGCCAGCGGGACAGGGGACAATGAGCAGTTCTTC.

The rearrangement links TRBV19 to TRBJ1-5; no firm D call. V was pared by 5 bases and J by 4 bases, with 12 bases between. The CDR3 extends over 14 amino acids. The germline CDR1 and CDR2 sequences are LNHDA and SQIVND (reference sequence). The CDR3 here is CASSPRMLNQPQHF. For the CDR3, the DNA is TGTGCCAGTAGTCCTAGGATGCTGAATCAGCCCCAGCATTTT.

The chain recombines TRBV4-2 with TRBJ1-3; TRBD1 is a possible D gene (6 bases). With 3 bases removed from V and 0 bases from J, the gap between germline ends came to 12 bases. The CDR3 loop spans 16 amino acids. Germline CDR1 and CDR2: LGHNA and YNFKEQ. The CDR3 sequence: CASSQGGPDSGNTIYF. The CDR3 region has the DNA TGTGCCAGCAGCCAGGGGGGGCCAGACTCTGGAAACACCATATATTTT.

The chain uses TRBV10-3 and TRBJ2-1; 8 bases are shared with TRBD2. The CDR3 covers 16 residues. V dropped 0 bases and J dropped 8; count of bases not matched to a gene: 9. The germline gives CDR1 ENHRY, CDR2 SYGVKD. The CDR3 is CAISESISAGGDEQFF. In nucleotides, the CDR3 is TGTGCCATCAGTGAGTCGATTAGTGCGGGGGGAGATGAGCAGTTCTTC.

V usage is TRBV5-1 and J usage is TRBJ1-2; 7 bases match TRBD1. The germline CDR1 and CDR2 sequences are SGHRS and YFSETQ. J lost 4 bases, V lost 1 base, and 10 bases had no gene match. This CDR3 comprises 16 residues. In DNA, the CDR3 is TGCGCCAGCAGCTTGTTCGAAGGGGGCGACTTCTATGGCTACACCTTC. It encodes CASSLFEGGDFYGYTF.

The chain uses TRBV5-1 and TRBJ2-1; 13 nucleotides match TRBD2. This CDR3 region has 16 residues. Germline CDR1 is SGHRS and CDR2 is YFSETQ. J gave up 7 bases and V 4 bases, and 8 bases lay outside the gene matches. CDR3 residues: CASSPRTSGGSNEQFF. CDR3 in DNA: TGCGCCAGCAGCCCCCGGACTAGCGGGGGTTCAAATGAGCAGTTCTTC.

The chain uses TRBV4-3 and TRBJ2-3, with 8 bases matching TRBD2. The trim removed 0 bases at V and 3 bases at J, leaving 11 bases unmatched. The CDR3 runs to 18 residues. Germline assignment: CDR1 LGHNA and CDR2 YSLEER. The CDR3 nucleotides read TGCGCCAGCAGCCAAGAGAACCCAGTCGGGGGGGCGACAGATACGCAGTATTTT. It yields the protein CASSQENPVGGATDTQYF.

The chain couples TRBV2 to TRBJ2-7; D possibly corresponds to TRBD1 (6 bases). Looked up from germline, CDR1 is SNHLY and CDR2 is FYNNEI. The V and J ends lost 6 bases and 1 base respectively, with 19 bases between them. The CDR3 covers 16 residues. The CDR3 sequence is CASRLEGQGVSYEQYF. The CDR3 region has the DNA TGTGCCAGCAGGTTAGAGGGACAAGGGGTTTCCTACGAGCAGTACTTC. The whole variable domain, filled in from reference TRBV2 and TRBJ2-7, reads EPEVTQTPSHQVTQMGQEVILRCVPISNHLYFYWYRQILGQKVEFLVSFYNNEISEKSEIFDDQFSVERPDGSNFTLKIRSTKLEDSAMYFCASRLEGQGVSYEQYFGPGTRLTVT.

J is TRBJ1-1 and V is TRBV9; D call uncertain. In germline, CDR1 is SGDLS, CDR2 YYNGEE. The CDR3 length is 14 residues. V lost 3 bases, J lost 1 base, and 10 bases lay in between. The CDR3 DNA sequence: TGTGCCAGCAGCGGAGGTGGATCGAACACTGAAGCTTTCTTT. This codes for CASSGGGSNTEAFF.

The rearrangement joins TRBV10-3 to TRBJ1-3, with D perhaps matching TRBD1 (6 bases). The V end was cut by 4 bases, the J end by 3 bases, with 10 bases between. The CDR3 loop spans 14 amino acids. Germline V gene data show CDR1 as ENHRY and CDR2 as SYGVKD. CDR3 protein: CAISVHRVGNTIYF. The CDR3 nucleotides are TGTGCCATCAGTGTCCACAGGGTTGGAAACACCATATATTTT.

The V gene is TRBV6-1, the J gene TRBJ2-5; D remains unclear. The DNA end favors TRBJ2-7, so the J call may be wrong. The CDR3 sequence is 12 residues long. CDR1 is MNHNS and CDR2 is SASEGT in the germline V gene. The chain's CDR3 is CASSISSYEQYF. CDR3 coding DNA: TGTGCCAGCAGTATTAGCTCCTACGAGCAGTACTTC.

V and J are TRBV19 and TRBJ1-2, with D unresolved. Per germline, CDR1 LNHDA and CDR2 SQIVND (reference sequence). With 6 bases removed from V and 2 bases from J, the gap between germline ends came to 10 bases. There are 13 residues in the CDR3. CDR3 sequence (DNA): TGTGCCAGTAGCAACAGTTTCAACTATGGCTACACCTTC. This codes for CASSNSFNYGYTF.